This TCR beta chain was retrieved from a study of human T cells and chemical hapten exposure. Trimming took off 6 bases at V and 3 bases at J, with 19 bases between the two ends. The CDR3 runs 16 residues. The germline V gene encodes CDR1 ENHRY and CDR2 SYGVKD. Study-level points and caveats: The study found that DPC sensitization did not change TCRs above 1 in 1000 frequency.

In TCRdb, the RACE reads were re-called with MiXCR into one record per CDR3 protein. The table lists over 100,000 distinct CDR3 sequences, around 8.2% of them singletons. Time point indicated: healthy volunteer bleed at 2 weeks. Unfractionated whole blood was the source from which total RNA was extracted. As for this clonotype: Its antigen is as yet unknown.

The receptor comes from a male donor in good health. Some clones in this sample may be carry-over from other donors' samples. The sequencing sample was made of whole blood. The chain couples TRBV10-3 to TRBJ2-3; tentatively, D is TRBD2 (6 bases). The CDR3 region has the DNA TGTGCCATCAGCTTTAGGCGGGACGGATTAACAGATACGCAGTATTTT. The encoded protein is CAISFRRDGLTDTQYF.